This T cell receptor (beta chain) was identified during a study of cytomegalovirus exposure and HLA in healthy donors. Looking at the study overall: Assignment to the Caucasian-associated ancestry cluster applied to around 76% of the approximately 420 genotyped donors. Study conclusions and caveats: TCR association rates varied by HLA locus in a later analysis, with DRB1 highest and HLA-C lowest.

Primers for the PCR totalled 60 Vbeta and 13 Jbeta. Assay: immunoSEQ multiplex PCR; the TCRdb copy retains only in-frame clones and omits some. The sample has about 94,000 clones, 70% to 85% seen once; the top ten hold 20% to 25%. Germline V gene data show CDR1 as LNHDA and CDR2 as SQIVND (reference sequence). Germline trimming cut 3 bases from V and 6 bases from J; bases unmatched to any gene: 8. CDR3 length: 15 amino acids. Points on this clone: Its antigen is not identified.

The sample comprised PBMCs. J is TRBJ1-5 and V is TRBV19, with 7 bases aligning to TRBD1. This sequence originates from a man aged 25-40 years in good health and CMV-seropositive. Here the CDR3 DNA reads TGTGCCAGTAGTATCCAGACAGGGAGTAGTCAGCCCCAGCATTTT. Its protein is CASSIQTGSSQPQHF.